A single TCR beta chain is shown here with its context. Next came a second PCR, run for about 6 to 11 cycles, which used a sample-barcoded 5' primer along with a J-beta primer mix. TCRdb redid the calling of the 5' RACE reads with MiXCR, one entry per CDR3 protein. The sample records over 1,200,000 distinct CDR3 sequences, roughly 60% being singletons. The source of the sample is a study of blood T cells in healthy people across ages. The germline V gene has CDR1 DFQATT and CDR2 SNEGSKA (reference sequence). CDR3 length: 14 residues. The ends were cut back, 5 bases at V and 6 bases at J, with 17 bases in the middle.

The sequenced sample consisted of blood. The chain links TRBV20-1 to TRBJ1-5; tentative D call: TRBD1 (6 bases). The sequence was obtained from a man between 18 and 29 years old in good health. CDR3: CSAGNRESGQPQHF. CDR3 sequence (DNA): TGCAGTGCTGGAAACAGGGAGAGCGGTCAGCCCCAGCATTTT.